The present entry profiles one T cell receptor (beta chain) with its context. These data originate in a study of shared clonotypes between healthy human individuals. There are 15 residues in the CDR3. CDR1 and CDR2 (germline): LNHNV, YYDKDF (reference sequence). V was clipped by 4 bases and J by 2 bases, with 13 bases between them. Sequencing was performed with immunoSEQ multiplex PCR; in TCRdb, only in-frame clones are kept and a portion is missing. Among around 500,000 clones listed, around 79% were seen once. The chain uses TRBV15 and TRBJ2-3, with a possible D match to TRBD2 (7 bases). The origin of this receptor is a woman aged 40 to 50 in good health. Some clones in this sample may be carry-over from other donors' samples. Sequences were obtained from PBMCs. For the CDR3, the DNA is TGTGCCACCAGCAAACGGGGGGCCCACACAGATACGCAGTATTTT. It specifies CATSKRGAHTDTQYF.